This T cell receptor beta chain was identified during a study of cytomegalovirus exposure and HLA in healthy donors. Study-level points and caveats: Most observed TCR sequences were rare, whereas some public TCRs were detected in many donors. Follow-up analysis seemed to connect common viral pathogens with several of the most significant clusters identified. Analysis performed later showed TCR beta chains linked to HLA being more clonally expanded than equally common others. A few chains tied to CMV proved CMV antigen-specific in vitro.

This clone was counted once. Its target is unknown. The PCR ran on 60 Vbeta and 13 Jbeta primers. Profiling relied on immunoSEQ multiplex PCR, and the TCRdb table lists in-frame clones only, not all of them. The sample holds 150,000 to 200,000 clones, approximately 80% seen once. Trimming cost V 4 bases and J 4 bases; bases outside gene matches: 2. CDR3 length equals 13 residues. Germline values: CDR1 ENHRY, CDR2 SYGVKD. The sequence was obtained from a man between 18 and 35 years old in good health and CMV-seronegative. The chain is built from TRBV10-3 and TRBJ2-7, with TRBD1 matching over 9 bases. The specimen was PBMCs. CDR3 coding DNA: TGTGCCATCAGTGTGGACAGGGGATACGAGCAGTACTTC. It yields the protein CAISVDRGYEQYF.